The rows below give T cell receptor beta chains drawn from one sample of a study of siplizumab effects on memory and regulatory T cells. Clones were read by immunoSEQ multiplex PCR, and TCRdb kept only the in-frame ones, dropping some. Of approximately 65,000 clones listed, around four fifths are singletons. Source material: memory CD4+ T cells sorted from blood. Receptor source: a human donor in good health. The CDR3 runs from the conserved cysteine through the conserved F or W. The order of the fields is CDR3 DNA, CDR3 protein, D gene, J gene, clone size, V gene. A D gene is named only where the DNA matches it firmly. Clone size appears in some rows only: once, few, many, or a class for an expanded clone.

TGTGCCTGGAGCGTAAGAGGGGGAAACATTCAGTACTTC,CAWSVRGGNIQYF,-,TRBJ2-4,-,TRBV30
TGTGCCAGCAGCTTGGGTGGTCAAACTAGCTCGGAGACCCAGTACTTC,CASSLGGQTSSETQYF,-,TRBJ2-5,-,TRBV5-4
TGTGCCAGCAGCTTAGAACGAACCTCCTACGAGCAGTACTTC,CASSLERTSYEQYF,-,TRBJ2-7,-,TRBV11-2
TGCGCCAGCAGCCAACCGGACAGGGGGCACACCGGGGAGCTGTTTTTT,CASSQPDRGHTGELFF,TRBD1,TRBJ2-2,-,TRBV4-1
TGTGCCAGCAGAACCGGGACAAATAGTAATCAGCCCCAGCATTTT,CASRTGTNSNQPQHF,-,TRBJ1-5,-,TRBV2
TGTGCCAGCAGCTTCATGGGCGGGGAGACCCAGTACTTC,CASSFMGGETQYF,-,TRBJ2-5,-,TRBV11-3
TGTGCCAGCAGCGTACGGACAGGAACAGATACGCAGTATTTT,CASSVRTGTDTQYF,TRBD1,TRBJ2-3,-,TRBV9
TGTGCCAGCAGTGTAACCCGCGGGGAGCTGTTTTTT,CASSVTRGELFF,-,TRBJ2-2,-,TRBV2
TGTGCCAGTAGTATCCGGAAAGACACAGATACGCAGTATTTT,CASSIRKDTDTQYF,-,TRBJ2-3,-,TRBV19
TGCGCCAGCAGCCATTGGGGGACTAGCGGGAGCGTTAACAACGAGCAGTACTTC,CASSHWGTSGSVNNEQYF,TRBD2,TRBJ2-7,-,TRBV5-1
TGCACCAGCAGCCAAGAGACCGGAGACAGGACCCAGTACTTC,CTSSQETGDRTQYF,-,TRBJ2-5,-,TRBV1
TGTGCCAGCTCACAAAACCCTCGCAACTATGGCTACACCTTC,CASSQNPRNYGYTF,-,TRBJ1-2,-,TRBV18
TGTGCCAGCAGTGAAGGGTCTAGCGGGAGAAGCACAGATACGCAGTATTTT,CASSEGSSGRSTDTQYF,TRBD2,TRBJ2-3,-,TRBV25-1
TGTGCCAGCAGCCCTGGACTAGCGGGAGTTGAGACCCAGTACTTC,CASSPGLAGVETQYF,TRBD2,TRBJ2-5,-,TRBV14
TGTGCCAGCAGCTTGTGGGGTTCTCGCGCCGGGGAGCTGTTTTTT,CASSLWGSRAGELFF,-,TRBJ2-2,-,TRBV7-2
TGTGCCAGCAGTGACGTTAGCGGGAGAGGCGCAGATACGCAGTATTTT,CASSDVSGRGADTQYF,TRBD2,TRBJ2-3,once,TRBV6-1
TGTGCCAGCAGTGAGGGGTGGGATACGCAGTATTTT,CASSEGWDTQYF,-,TRBJ2-3,-,TRBV7-2
TGCGCCAGCAGCCAACAGACCGGGAGGAACACTGAAGCTTTCTTT,CASSQQTGRNTEAFF,-,TRBJ1-1,once,TRBV4-1
TGCAGCGTTGTCCAGGGGACCTCTGGAAACACCATATATTTT,CSVVQGTSGNTIYF,-,TRBJ1-3,-,TRBV29-1
TGTGCCAGCAGTCAGACAGGGGGCTATGGCTACACCTTC,CASSQTGGYGYTF,TRBD1,TRBJ1-2,-,TRBV27
TGTGCCAGCACTATAGGGAGCGGGTTAGAGACCCAGTACTTC,CASTIGSGLETQYF,-,TRBJ2-5,-,TRBV6-1
TGTGCCAGCAGTTTCGCAGGGGAGGGTGGCTACACCTTC,CASSFAGEGGYTF,-,TRBJ1-2,-,TRBV28
TGCAGCGTTCCGGGACCTCTGAACACCGGGGAGCTGTTTTTT,CSVPGPLNTGELFF,-,TRBJ2-2,-,TRBV29-1
TGTGCCAGCAGTTTACCGACAGGGACTTACGGCTACACCTTC,CASSLPTGTYGYTF,TRBD1,TRBJ1-2,-,TRBV28
TGTGCCAGCAGCTTAGTTTCTAGCGGGATGTTGGAGACCCAGTACTTC,CASSLVSSGMLETQYF,TRBD2,TRBJ2-5,once,TRBV7-9
TGTGCCAGCAGTTTTGGGGGTTATTCACCCCTCCACTTT,CASSFGGYSPLHF,-,TRBJ1-6,-,TRBV6-5
TGTGCCAGCAGCGTTGCAGGGTCGAGCTCTGGGGCCAACGTCCTGACTTTC,CASSVAGSSSGANVLTF,-,TRBJ2-6,-,TRBV2
TGTGCCAGCAGCCCCGACAGGGGGCTGGAGGAGCAGTACTTC,CASSPDRGLEEQYF,TRBD1,TRBJ2-7,once,TRBV7-2
TGCGCCAGCAGCCTGGACAGGGACTCCACTGAAGCTTTCTTT,CASSLDRDSTEAFF,TRBD1,TRBJ1-1,few,TRBV5-1
TGTGCCAGCAACTCCAAAGCCCAGGGAGATGGCTACACCTTC,CASNSKAQGDGYTF,-,TRBJ1-2,-,TRBV5-5
TGTGCCAGCAGCCGGGCGGCGGAGCCCCAGCATTTT,CASSRAAEPQHF,-,TRBJ1-5,-,TRBV4-2
TGCGCCAGCAGTCCCGGGAACTCCTACAATGAGCAGTTCTTC,CASSPGNSYNEQFF,-,TRBJ2-1,-,TRBV5-1
TGTGCCAGCAGCCTTGAGACAGGGTGGGTCGGGGAGCTGTTTTTT,CASSLETGWVGELFF,TRBD1,TRBJ2-2,-,TRBV9
TGTGCCAGCAGTGGGGGAGCGGGAGGCTACGAGCAGTACTTC,CASSGGAGGYEQYF,TRBD2,TRBJ2-7,-,TRBV27
TGTGCCAGCAGTGTCCGGACAGGGTTCTATGGCTACACCTTC,CASSVRTGFYGYTF,TRBD1,TRBJ1-2,-,TRBV2
TGCGCCAGCAGCGACCCCGGGACGAAAAAATATAATTCACCCCTCCACTTT,CASSDPGTKKYNSPLHF,-,TRBJ1-6,-,TRBV5-1
TGTGCCAGCAGCTTAGGGTTGGCCAACCCTTCTGGCTACACCTTC,CASSLGLANPSGYTF,-,TRBJ1-2,-,TRBV11-2
TGTGCTAGTGCCGGACAGGGTTCAGAGACCCAGTACTTC,CASAGQGSETQYF,TRBD1,TRBJ2-5,-,TRBV12-5
TGTGCCAGCAGTTTTACAGGGGTTCCTGAAGCTTTCTTT,CASSFTGVPEAFF,TRBD1,TRBJ1-1,few,TRBV11-2
TGTGCCAGCAGCGTAGCAGCGGGAGGGCCCGGAGAGACCCAGTACTTC,CASSVAAGGPGETQYF,TRBD2,TRBJ2-5,-,TRBV9
TGCGCCAGCAGCTTGGAAACGGGGGGCCCTGGAGATACGCAGTATTTT,CASSLETGGPGDTQYF,-,TRBJ2-3,-,TRBV5-1
TGTGCCAGCAGTTACTCGGTGGTAGCGGCTGATACGCAGTATTTT,CASSYSVVAADTQYF,-,TRBJ2-3,-,TRBV6-5
TGTGCCAGCAGCTTCACAACAGGGGGCTCTAGTCAGCCCCAGCATTTT,CASSFTTGGSSQPQHF,TRBD1,TRBJ1-5,-,TRBV7-2
TGTGCCAGCAGTGGGAGTGCCGGGGAGCTGTTTTTT,CASSGSAGELFF,-,TRBJ2-2,-,TRBV2
TGTGCCAGCAGTGATGGGCGCAGTAGGGGGCGCAATGGGAAGGGCGAAGCTTTCTTT,CASSDGRSRGRNGKGEAFF,TRBD1,TRBJ1-1,-,TRBV6-1
TGCGCCAGCAGGGCCGGGTTAGGCGAGCAGTACTTC,CASRAGLGEQYF,-,TRBJ2-7,few,TRBV5-1
TGTGCCAGCAGCCACCGGGACAGGGGACCCAACACTGAAGCTTTCTTT,CASSHRDRGPNTEAFF,TRBD1,TRBJ1-1,-,TRBV11-2
TGTGCCAGTAGTATCAGTACAGGGGGTGCAGTAGGCTCCTACAATGAGCAGTTCTTC,CASSISTGGAVGSYNEQFF,TRBD1,TRBJ2-1,-,TRBV19
TGTGCCAGCAGCTTGAACTTCGGGACAGCCGCAAACACCATATATTTT,CASSLNFGTAANTIYF,TRBD1,TRBJ1-3,-,TRBV5-5
TGCAGCGGTTCGAGTACAGGACACAATGAGCAGTTCTTC,CSGSSTGHNEQFF,-,TRBJ2-1,-,TRBV29-1
TGTGCCAGCAGAGGTGTAGTAGCACTAGCGGGAGGGCAGAACACCGGGGAGCTGTTTTTT,CASRGVVALAGGQNTGELFF,TRBD2,TRBJ2-2,-,TRBV2
TGCAGCGTTAAGACAGGGACACGCACTGGCTACACCTTC,CSVKTGTRTGYTF,TRBD1,TRBJ1-2,-,TRBV29-1
TGCGCCAGCAGCCGAGGGGGTTTGGGGGAGAGAGAGCAGTACTTC,CASSRGGLGEREQYF,-,TRBJ2-7,once,TRBV4-1
TGTGCCAGTAGTGTACAGGGGACCAACTATGGCTACACCTTC,CASSVQGTNYGYTF,TRBD1,TRBJ1-2,-,TRBV19
TGTGCCAGCAGCTTCGCCCAGCGGGGGGTGGAGACCCAGTACTTC,CASSFAQRGVETQYF,TRBD2,TRBJ2-5,-,TRBV11-2
TGTGCCAGCAGTGAGGGACTAGCTGGGCGTGAGCAGTTCTTC,CASSEGLAGREQFF,TRBD2,TRBJ2-1,-,TRBV2
TGTGCCAGCAGCCGGGGACTAGCGGGAGGTGGAGAGACCCAGTACTTC,CASSRGLAGGGETQYF,TRBD2,TRBJ2-5,few,TRBV7-6
TGTGCCAGCAGCTTAGGAGGGGCAGATACGCAGTATTTT,CASSLGGADTQYF,-,TRBJ2-3,-,TRBV7-3
TGTGCCAGCAGTGAATTGGTACCGAGCTCTGGAAACACCATATATTTT,CASSELVPSSGNTIYF,-,TRBJ1-3,once,TRBV25-1